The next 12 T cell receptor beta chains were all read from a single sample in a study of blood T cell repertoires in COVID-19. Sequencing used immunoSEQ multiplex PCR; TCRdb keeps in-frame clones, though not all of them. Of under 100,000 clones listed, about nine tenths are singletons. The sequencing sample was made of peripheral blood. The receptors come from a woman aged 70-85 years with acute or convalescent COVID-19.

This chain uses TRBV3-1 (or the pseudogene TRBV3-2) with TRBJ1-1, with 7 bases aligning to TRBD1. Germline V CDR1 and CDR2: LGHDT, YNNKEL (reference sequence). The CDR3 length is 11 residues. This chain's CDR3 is CVSSGGTEAFF. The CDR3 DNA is TGTGTCTCCTCAGGGGGGACTGAAGCTTTCTTT.

In nucleotides, the CDR3 is TGTGCCAGCAGCTTGAAGGTGGTCGAGGGATATGGCTACACCTTC. This codes for CASSLKVVEGYGYTF. The chain is built from TRBV5-5 and TRBJ1-2; D uncertain. Trimming pared 1 base from V and 5 bases from J, leaving 15 bases between. This CDR3 has 15 residues. Germline values: CDR1 SGHKS, CDR2 YYEKEE (reference sequence).

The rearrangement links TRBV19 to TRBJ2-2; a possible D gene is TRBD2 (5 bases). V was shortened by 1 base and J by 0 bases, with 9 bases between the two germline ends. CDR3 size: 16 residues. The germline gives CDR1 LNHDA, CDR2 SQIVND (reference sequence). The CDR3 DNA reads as TGTGCCAGTAGTATAGTGAGACTAACGAACACCGGGGAGCTGTTTTTT. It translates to CASSIVRLTNTGELFF. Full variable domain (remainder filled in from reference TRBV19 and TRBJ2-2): DGGITQSPKYLFRKEGQNVTLSCEQNLNHDAMYWYRQDPGQGLRLIYYSQIVNDFQKGDIAEGYSVSREKKESFPLTVTSAQKNPTAFYLCASSIVRLTNTGELFFGEGSRLTVL.

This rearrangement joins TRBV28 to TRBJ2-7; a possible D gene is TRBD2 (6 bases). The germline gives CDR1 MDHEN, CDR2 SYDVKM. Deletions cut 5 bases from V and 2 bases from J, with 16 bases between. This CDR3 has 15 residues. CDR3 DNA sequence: TGTGCCAGCAGTCCGACCACCGGGGGAACCTACGAGCAGTACGTC. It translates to CASSPTTGGTYEQYV.

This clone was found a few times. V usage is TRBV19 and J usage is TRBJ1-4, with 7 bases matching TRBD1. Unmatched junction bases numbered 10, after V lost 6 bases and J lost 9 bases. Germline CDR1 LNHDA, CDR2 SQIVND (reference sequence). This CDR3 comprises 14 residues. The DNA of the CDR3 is TGTGCCAGTAGCCTCACAGGGGATGGGCAAAAACTGTTTTTT. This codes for CASSLTGDGQKLFF.

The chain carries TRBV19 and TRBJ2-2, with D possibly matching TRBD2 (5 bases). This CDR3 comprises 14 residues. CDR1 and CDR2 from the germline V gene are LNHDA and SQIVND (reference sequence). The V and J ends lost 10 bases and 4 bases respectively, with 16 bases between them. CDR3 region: CATGGLPGTGELFF. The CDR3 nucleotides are TGTGCCACCGGAGGCCTCCCGGGCACCGGGGAGCTGTTTTTT.

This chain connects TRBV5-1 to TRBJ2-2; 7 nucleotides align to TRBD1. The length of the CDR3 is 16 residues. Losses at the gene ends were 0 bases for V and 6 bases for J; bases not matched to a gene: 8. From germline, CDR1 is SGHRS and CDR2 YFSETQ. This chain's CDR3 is CASSLESTGSAGELFF. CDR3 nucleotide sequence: TGCGCCAGCAGCTTGGAGTCGACAGGGTCGGCCGGGGAGCTGTTTTTT.

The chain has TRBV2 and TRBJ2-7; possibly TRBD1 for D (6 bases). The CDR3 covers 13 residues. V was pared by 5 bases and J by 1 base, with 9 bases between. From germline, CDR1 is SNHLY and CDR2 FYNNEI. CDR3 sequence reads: CASSPTGSYEQYV. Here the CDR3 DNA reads TGTGCCAGCAGTCCGACAGGATCCTACGAGCAGTACGTC.

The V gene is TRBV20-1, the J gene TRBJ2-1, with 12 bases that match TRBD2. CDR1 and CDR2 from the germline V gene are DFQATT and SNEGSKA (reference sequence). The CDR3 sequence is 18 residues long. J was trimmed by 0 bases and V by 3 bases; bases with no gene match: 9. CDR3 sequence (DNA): TGCAGTGCTAGTGCTAGCGGGAGGGCGTTAGGCTCCTACAATGAGCAGTTCTTC. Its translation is CSASASGRALGSYNEQFF.

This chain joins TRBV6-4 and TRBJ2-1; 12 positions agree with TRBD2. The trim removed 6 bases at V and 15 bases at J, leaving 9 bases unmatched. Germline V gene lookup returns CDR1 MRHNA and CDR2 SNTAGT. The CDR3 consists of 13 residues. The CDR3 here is CASSETSGRFRFF. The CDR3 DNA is TGTGCCAGCAGCGAGACTAGCGGGAGATTTCGGTTCTTC.

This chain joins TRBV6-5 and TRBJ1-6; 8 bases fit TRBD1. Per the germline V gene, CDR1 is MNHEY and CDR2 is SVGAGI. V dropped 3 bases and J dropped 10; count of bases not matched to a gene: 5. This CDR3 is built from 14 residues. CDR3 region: CASSYGQGGSPLHF. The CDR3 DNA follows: TGTGCCAGCAGTTATGGACAGGGCGGCTCACCCCTCCACTTT.

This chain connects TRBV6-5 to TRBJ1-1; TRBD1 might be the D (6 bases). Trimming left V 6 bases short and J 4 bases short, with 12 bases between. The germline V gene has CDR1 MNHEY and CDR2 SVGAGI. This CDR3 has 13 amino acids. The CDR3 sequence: CASRTTGPTEAFF. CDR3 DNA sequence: TGTGCCAGCAGGACGACAGGTCCCACTGAAGCTTTCTTT.